Listed here are 5 T cell receptor beta chains from one sample, sequenced in a study of Ad26.COV2.S vaccination and SARS-CoV-2 variants. Profiled with immunoSEQ multiplex PCR; TCRdb holds only in-frame clones, not every one. The sample lists about 410,000 clones, around 89% occurring once. Documented treatment: roughly 19 received Ad26.COV2.S at low or high dose, single or two shots; a few received placebo; per-sample allocation not given. The samples date from day 63 after the first vaccine or placebo injection. This material consisted of peripheral blood, taken in a trial of Ad26.COV2.S vaccine versus placebo. Source of these receptors: a person between 18 and 59 years old who received the Ad26.COV2.S COVID-19 vaccine or a placebo.

This chain joins TRBV19 and TRBJ2-7; 7 nucleotides line up with TRBD1. Germline V gene sequence: CDR1 LNHDA, CDR2 SQIVND (reference sequence). Losses at the gene ends were 10 bases for V and 3 bases for J; bases not matched to a gene: 9. The length of the CDR3 is 13 residues. CDR3 loop: CATMGDRFYEQYF. The CDR3 DNA sequence: TGTGCCACCATGGGGGACAGATTCTACGAGCAGTACTTC.

The V gene is TRBV27, the J gene TRBJ2-2, with 8 bases matching TRBD1. The germline V gene encodes CDR1 MNHEY and CDR2 SMNVEV (reference sequence). The V gene end was trimmed by 4 bases and the J gene end by 5 bases; junction bases not matched to a gene: 6. This CDR3 has 15 amino acids. CDR3 bases: TGTGCCAGCAGTTCCCGGACAGGGTCAACCGGGGAGCTGTTTTTT. It is translated as CASSSRTGSTGELFF.

Written as DNA, the CDR3 is TGTGCCAGCAGCTCACGACAGAGAAATGAAAAACTGTTTTTT. Its translation is CASSSRQRNEKLFF. The J gene is TRBJ1-4, the V gene TRBV11-3; TRBD1 might be the D (5 bases). The germline gives CDR1 SGHNT, CDR2 YENEEA. This CDR3 is built from 14 residues. Trimming shortened V by 4 bases and J by 5 bases, and 11 bases separated the two germline ends.

In DNA, the CDR3 is TGTGCCAGCAGCCCCCGGGCGGGAGGCTTCAATGAGCAGTTCTTC. It yields the protein CASSPRAGGFNEQFF. The J gene is TRBJ2-1, the V gene TRBV9; the match to TRBD2 covers 8 bases. Trimming removed 4 bases from V and 6 bases from J; junction bases left unmatched: 9. The length of the CDR3 is 15 residues. Germline V gene sequence: CDR1 SGDLS, CDR2 YYNGEE.

The chain combines TRBV28 with TRBJ1-6, with a tentative D call TRBD1 (5 bases). The V gene lost 6 bases and the J gene lost 6 bases, with 12 bases spanning the gap. Germline CDR1 MDHEN, CDR2 SYDVKM. CDR3 size: 14 residues. In nucleotides, the CDR3 is TGTGCCAGCAGAAATCCGGGGGTTAATTCACCCCTCCACTTT. Translation: CASRNPGVNSPLHF. The entire variable domain, with the rest obtained from reference TRBV28 and TRBJ1-6, is as follows: DVKVTQSSRYLVKRTGEKVFLECVQDMDHENMFWYRQDPGLGLRLIYFSYDVKMKEKGDIPEGYSVSREKKERFSLILESASTNQTSMYLCASRNPGVNSPLHFGNGTRLTVT.